This T cell receptor (beta chain) was profiled in a study of blood T cells in healthy people across ages. The overall study: About one barcoded TCR beta cDNA was captured per two T cells. Study-level findings and limits: Unsorted PBMCs ruled out conclusive naive versus antigen-experienced comparison.

This clonotype was observed a handful of times. Its antigen remains unidentified. The use of a sample-barcoded 5' primer and a J-beta primer mix characterized a second PCR of roughly 6 to 11 cycles. TCRdb reprocessed the 5' RACE reads via MiXCR and lists one record per CDR3 protein. There are roughly 1.5 million distinct CDR3 sequences in the sample; roughly 43% occur only once, and about 4% lies in the top ten. The CDR3 is made up of 14 amino acids. V was cut by 3 bases and J by 1 base, with 9 bases left in between. Germline loops: CDR1 PRHDT, CDR2 FYEKMQ (reference sequence). The chain combines TRBV13 with TRBJ1-2, with a tentative D call TRBD1 (6 bases). This receptor was obtained from a woman between 18 and 29 years old in good health. Sequences were obtained from blood. CDR3 region: CASSFGQNNYGYTF. CDR3 bases: TGTGCCAGCAGCTTTGGACAGAATAACTATGGCTACACCTTC.